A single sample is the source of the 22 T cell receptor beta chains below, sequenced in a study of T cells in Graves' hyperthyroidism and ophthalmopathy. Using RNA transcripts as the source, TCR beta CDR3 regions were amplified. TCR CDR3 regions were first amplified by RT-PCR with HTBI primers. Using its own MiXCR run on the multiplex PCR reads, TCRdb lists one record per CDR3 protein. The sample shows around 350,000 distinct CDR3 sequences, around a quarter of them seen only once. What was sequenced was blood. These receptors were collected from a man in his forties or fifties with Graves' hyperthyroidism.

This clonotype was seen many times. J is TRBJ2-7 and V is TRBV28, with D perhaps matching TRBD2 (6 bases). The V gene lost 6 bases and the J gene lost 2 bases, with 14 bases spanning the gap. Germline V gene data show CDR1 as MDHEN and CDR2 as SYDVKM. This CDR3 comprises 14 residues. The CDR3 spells CASSPRVAAYEQYF. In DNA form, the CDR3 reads TGTGCCAGCAGCCCCCGGGTAGCGGCCTACGAGCAGTACTTC.

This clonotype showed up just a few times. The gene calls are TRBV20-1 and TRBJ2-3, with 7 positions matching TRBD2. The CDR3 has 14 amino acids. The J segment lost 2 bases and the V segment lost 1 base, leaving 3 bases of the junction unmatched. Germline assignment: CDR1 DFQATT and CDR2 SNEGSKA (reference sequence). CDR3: CSARGGLNTDTQYF. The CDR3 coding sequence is TGCAGTGCTAGAGGGGGACTAAACACAGATACGCAGTATTTT.

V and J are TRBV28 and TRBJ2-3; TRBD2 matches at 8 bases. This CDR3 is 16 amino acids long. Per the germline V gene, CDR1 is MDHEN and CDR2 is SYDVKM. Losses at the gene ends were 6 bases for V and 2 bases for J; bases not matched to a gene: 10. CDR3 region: CASRNLLRGVTDTQYF. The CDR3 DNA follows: TGTGCCAGCAGGAACCTCTTGCGGGGGGTCACAGATACGCAGTATTTT. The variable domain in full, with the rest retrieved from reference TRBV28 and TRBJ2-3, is DVKVTQSSRYLVKRTGEKVFLECVQDMDHENMFWYRQDPGLGLRLIYFSYDVKMKEKGDIPEGYSVSREKKERFSLILESASTNQTSMYLCASRNLLRGVTDTQYFGPGTRLTVL.

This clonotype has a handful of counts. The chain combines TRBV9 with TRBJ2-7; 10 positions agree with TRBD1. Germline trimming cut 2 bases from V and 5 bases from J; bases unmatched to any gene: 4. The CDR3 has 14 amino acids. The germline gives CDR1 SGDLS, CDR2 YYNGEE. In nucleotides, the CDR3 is TGTGCCAGCAGCGTCGGGACAGGGGTTGACGAGCAGTACTTC. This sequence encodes CASSVGTGVDEQYF.

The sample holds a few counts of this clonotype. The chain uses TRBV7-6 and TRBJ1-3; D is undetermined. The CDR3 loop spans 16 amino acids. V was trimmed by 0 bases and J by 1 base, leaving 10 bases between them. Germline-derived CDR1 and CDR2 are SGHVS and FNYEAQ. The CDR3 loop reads CASSLAVSGSGNTIYF. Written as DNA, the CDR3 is TGTGCCAGCAGCTTAGCGGTTTCGGGATCTGGAAACACCATATATTTT.

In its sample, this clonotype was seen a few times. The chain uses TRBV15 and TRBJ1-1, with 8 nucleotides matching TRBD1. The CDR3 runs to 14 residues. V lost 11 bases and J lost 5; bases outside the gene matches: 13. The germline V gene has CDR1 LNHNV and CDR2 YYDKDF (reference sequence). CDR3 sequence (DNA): TGTGCCTCGGAATTAGGACAGGGTCGGACTGAAGCTTTCTTT. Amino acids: CASELGQGRTEAFF.

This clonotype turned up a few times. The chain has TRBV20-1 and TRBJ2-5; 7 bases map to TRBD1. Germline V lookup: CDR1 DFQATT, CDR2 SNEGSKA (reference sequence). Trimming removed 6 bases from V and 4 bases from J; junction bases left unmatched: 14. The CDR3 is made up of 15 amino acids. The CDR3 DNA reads TGCAGTGCCCTCCCCGGGAAGACAGGGCTAGAGACCCAGTACTTC. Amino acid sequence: CSALPGKTGLETQYF.

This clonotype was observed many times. The CDR3 reads CASRRLQGASYNEQFF. The CDR3 DNA reads TGTGCCAGCAGAAGGCTACAGGGGGCTTCCTACAATGAGCAGTTCTTC. The J gene is TRBJ2-1, the V gene TRBV6-2 or TRBV6-3; the match to TRBD1 covers 9 bases. The CDR3 length is 16 residues. The trim removed 6 bases at V and 1 base at J, leaving 7 bases unmatched. CDR1 and CDR2 (germline): MNHEY, SVGEGT.

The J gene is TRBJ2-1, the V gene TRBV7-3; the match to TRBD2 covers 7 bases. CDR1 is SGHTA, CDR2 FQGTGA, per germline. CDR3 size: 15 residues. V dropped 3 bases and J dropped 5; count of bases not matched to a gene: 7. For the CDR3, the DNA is TGTGCCAGCAGCTTGTACGGGAGGCCCAACAATGAGCAGTTCTTC. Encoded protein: CASSLYGRPNNEQFF. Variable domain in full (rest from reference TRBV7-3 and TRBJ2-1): GAGVSQTPSNKVTEKGKYVELRCDPISGHTALYWYRQSLGQGPEFLIYFQGTGAADDSGLPNDRFFAVRPEGSVSTLKIQRTERGDSAVYLCASSLYGRPNNEQFFGPGTRLTVL.

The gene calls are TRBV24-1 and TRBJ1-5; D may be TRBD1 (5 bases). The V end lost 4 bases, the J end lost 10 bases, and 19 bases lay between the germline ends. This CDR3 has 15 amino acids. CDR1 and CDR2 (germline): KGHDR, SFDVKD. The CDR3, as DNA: TGTGCCACCAGTGAATCCGGGACGGGGATCAAACCCCAGCATTTT. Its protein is CATSESGTGIKPQHF.

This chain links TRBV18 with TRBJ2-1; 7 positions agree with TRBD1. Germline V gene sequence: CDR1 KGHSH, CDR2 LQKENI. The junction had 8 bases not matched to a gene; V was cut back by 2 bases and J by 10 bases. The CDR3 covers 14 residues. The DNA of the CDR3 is TGTGCCAGCTCACCATCAGGACAGGCCTCGGAGCAGTTCTTC. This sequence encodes CASSPSGQASEQFF.

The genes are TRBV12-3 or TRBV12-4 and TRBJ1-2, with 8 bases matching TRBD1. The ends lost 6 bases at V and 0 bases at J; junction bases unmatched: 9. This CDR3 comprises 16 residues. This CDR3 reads CASSPGQGIANYGYTF. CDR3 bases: TGTGCCAGCAGCCCCGGACAGGGCATAGCTAACTATGGCTACACCTTC.

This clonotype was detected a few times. The CDR3 nucleotides are TGTGCCAGCAGCCAAGATCGGGCGGGAGGTACCGACAATGAGCAGTTCTTC. As protein: CASSQDRAGGTDNEQFF. The chain has TRBV3-1 and TRBJ2-1, with TRBD2 matching 8 bases. The germline V gene encodes CDR1 LGHDT and CDR2 YNNKEL (reference sequence). The length of the CDR3 is 17 residues. V was pared by 0 bases and J by 5 bases, with 9 bases of the junction left unmatched.

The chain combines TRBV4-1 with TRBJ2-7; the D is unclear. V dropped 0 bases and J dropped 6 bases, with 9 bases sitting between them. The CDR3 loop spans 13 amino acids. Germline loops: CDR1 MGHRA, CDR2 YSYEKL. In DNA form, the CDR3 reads TGCGCCAGCAGCCAAGAACAGTATCTCGAGCAGTACTTC. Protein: CASSQEQYLEQYF.

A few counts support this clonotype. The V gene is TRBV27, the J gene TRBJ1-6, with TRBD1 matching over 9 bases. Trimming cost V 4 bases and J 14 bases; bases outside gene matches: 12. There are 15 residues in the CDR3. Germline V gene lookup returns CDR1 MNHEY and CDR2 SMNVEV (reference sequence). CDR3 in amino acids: CASSSLDRGIQALHF. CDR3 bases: TGTGCCAGCAGTTCGTTAGACAGGGGGATTCAGGCCCTCCACTTT.

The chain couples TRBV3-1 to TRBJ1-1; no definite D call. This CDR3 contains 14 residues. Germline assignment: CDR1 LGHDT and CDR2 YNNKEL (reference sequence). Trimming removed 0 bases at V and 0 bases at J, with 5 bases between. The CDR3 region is CASSQEEVNTEAFF. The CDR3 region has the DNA TGTGCCAGCAGCCAAGAGGAGGTGAACACTGAAGCTTTCTTT.

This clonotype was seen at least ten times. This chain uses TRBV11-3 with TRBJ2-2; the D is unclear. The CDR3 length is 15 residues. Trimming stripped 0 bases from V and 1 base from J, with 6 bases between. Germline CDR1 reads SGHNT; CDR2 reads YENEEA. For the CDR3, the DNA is TGTGCCAGCAGCTTAGAACAAGGGAACACCGGGGAGCTGTTTTTT. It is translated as CASSLEQGNTGELFF.

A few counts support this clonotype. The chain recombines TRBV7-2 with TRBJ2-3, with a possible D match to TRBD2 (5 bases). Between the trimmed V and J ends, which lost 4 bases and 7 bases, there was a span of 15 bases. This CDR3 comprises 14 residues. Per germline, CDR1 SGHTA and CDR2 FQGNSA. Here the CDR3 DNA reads TGTGCCAGCAGCTCCAACCTAGCTTATCATACGCAGTATTTT. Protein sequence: CASSSNLAYHTQYF. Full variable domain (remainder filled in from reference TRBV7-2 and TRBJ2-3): GAGVSQSPSNKVTEKGKDVELRCDPISGHTALYWYRQSLGQGLEFLIYFQGNSAPDKSGLPSDRFSAERTGGSVSTLTIQRTQQEDSAVYLCASSSNLAYHTQYFGPGTRLTVL.

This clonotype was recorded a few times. The CDR3 sequence: CASSLTKEGLVQYF. Written as DNA, the CDR3 is TGCGCCAGCAGCTTGACAAAAGAGGGCTTAGTGCAGTATTTT. The chain couples TRBV5-1 to TRBJ2-3; a weak D match, TRBD2 (5 bases). The germline gives CDR1 SGHRS, CDR2 YFSETQ. The CDR3 loop spans 14 amino acids. Trimming took off 1 base at V and 11 bases at J, with 17 bases between the two ends.

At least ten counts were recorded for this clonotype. This chain's CDR3 is CSARGQGGKETQYF. The CDR3 DNA sequence: TGCAGTGCTAGAGGACAGGGAGGGAAAGAGACCCAGTACTTC. J is TRBJ2-5 and V is TRBV20-1; D tentatively fits TRBD1 or TRBD2 (7 bases each). The CDR3 length is 14 residues. V was clipped by 1 base and J by 3 bases, with 12 bases between them. The germline gives CDR1 DFQATT, CDR2 SNEGSKA (reference sequence).

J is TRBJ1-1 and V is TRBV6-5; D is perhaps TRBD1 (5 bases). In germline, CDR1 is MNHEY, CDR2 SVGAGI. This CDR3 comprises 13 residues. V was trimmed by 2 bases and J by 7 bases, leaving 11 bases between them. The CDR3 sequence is CASSYKDSLEAFF. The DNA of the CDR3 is TGTGCCAGCAGTTACAAAGACAGTCTTGAAGCTTTCTTT.

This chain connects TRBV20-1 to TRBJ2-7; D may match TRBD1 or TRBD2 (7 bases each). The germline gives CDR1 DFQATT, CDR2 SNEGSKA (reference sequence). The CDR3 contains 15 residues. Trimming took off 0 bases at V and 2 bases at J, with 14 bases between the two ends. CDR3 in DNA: TGCAGTGCTAGAGATCTCCAGGGGGGGACCTACGAGCAGTACTTC. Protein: CSARDLQGGTYEQYF.